What follows is one T cell receptor (beta chain) and its context. The antigen it binds to is not known. The input lacks base qualities; no much larger clone sits a single base away. This entry is derived from a study of vaccination effects on CD4 cells after COVID-19 (dated by TCRdb to between 2021 and 2022). With regard to the full study: Across the study, the median time from the second dose to post-vaccine sampling was 72 days (range 14 to 241). Altogether, around 9 COVID-19 convalescent patients and a handful of SARS-CoV-2-naive healthy vaccine recipients made up the full study. SARS-CoV-2 spike-specific CD4+ TCR repertoires from before and after mRNA vaccination were compared in COVID-19 convalescent patients and in infection-naive vaccine recipients. In the study, cultures from other donors were sequenced using the Oncomine TCR Beta short-read assay on an Illumina iSeq 100. Results and caveats for the whole study, not just this receptor: Limitations of the study were the small number of convalescent patients and the absence of early post-infection timepoints. In healthy vaccine recipients, vaccine-induced clones were almost all SARS-CoV-2 mono-reactive, with only 1 of 255 cross-reactive with common cold coronaviruses. Both infection-induced and vaccine-induced clones contracted markedly at late post-vaccination timepoints, which is consistent with waning T cell responses.

In the ViraFEST assay, PBMC were stimulated with viral peptide pools, and TCR sequencing was then used to find antigen-specific CD4+ T cell clonotypes based on their expansion. After 10 to 11 days of culture, CD4+ T cells were isolated with the EasySep CD4+ T cell isolation kit. Two doses of either the BNT162b2 or the mRNA-1273 mRNA SARS-CoV-2 vaccine were administered to participants. None of the healthy vaccine recipients had a prior SARS-CoV-2 infection, which was confirmed by nucleocapsid antibody tests that came back negative both before and after vaccination. Roughly 2 million PBMC per well were cultured in IMDM with around 5.3% human AB serum, 9 to 10 IU/ml IL-2 and gentamicin, plus 10 ug/ml peptides. On days 3 and 7, half of the culture medium was replaced with fresh IL-2-containing medium. Each peptide stimulation condition was cultured in triplicate wells unless otherwise noted. Using Ficoll-Paque Plus gradient centrifugation, PBMC were separated from whole blood and then either used fresh or cryopreserved at -140C. The overlapping peptide pools covered the spike proteins of SARS-CoV-2 and of the common cold coronaviruses HCoV-NL63, HCoV-OC43 and HCoV-229E. The QIAamp micro DNA kit was used to extract genomic DNA from the cultured CD4+ T cells.

Library preparation was by the immunoSEQ multiplex PCR assay. DNA from the cultured, isolated CD4+ T cells was subjected to TCR beta CDR3 sequencing. For the original study's pipeline: Non-productive TCR sequences were removed and reads were trimmed to the CDR3 region, keeping CDR3s of at least 7 amino acids. Antigen-specific clonotypes were identified using the MANAFEST web app by comparison of expansion in peptide wells against reference cultures. For clones to be considered positive, expansion at FDR<0.05 versus reference and all other wells, an odds ratio above 5, and a frequency above 0.1% in two replicate wells were required. A clonotype was defined as cross-reactive if the clonotype was significantly expanded both in SARS-CoV-2 spike wells and in at least one common cold coronavirus spike condition. CDR3 similarity was assessed by Levenshtein distance using the stringdist R package, and unrooted trees were constructed with ape in R 3.6.1. Held by TCRdb, this immuneACCESS table contains in-frame sequences only and omits some clones. Under half of the omission traces to an unresolved V gene where checked; the cause of the rest is unknown. The V and J calls and clone size are taken from that table; D and trimming were inferred from the DNA. Recorded for this sample are 25,000 to 30,000 clones; about 73% of them occurred a single time. In total, the top ten clones hold roughly a tenth of the sample.

From the germline V gene, CDR1 is MNHEY and CDR2 is SVGAGI. The CDR3 starts with the cysteine, ends with the phenylalanine, and has 12 residues. The read is trimmed to its CDR3 DNA, 36 bases read in frame from base 1. V is shortened by 7 bases, J by 3 bases, and the region joining them spans 8 bases. The sequence derives from a human donor who received a COVID-19 vaccine. Recombination connected TRBV6-5 to TRBJ2-3, with an unclear D gene assignment. The sample consisted of CD4+ T cells from PBMCs cultured with HCoV-NL63 spike peptides, taken after COVID-19 vaccination. The cell subset or site label for this specimen denotes: HCoV-NL63 spike overlapping peptide pool stimulation. The nucleotide sequence is TGTGCCAGCAATCAGATGACAGATACGCAGTATTTT. This codes for CASNQMTDTQYF.